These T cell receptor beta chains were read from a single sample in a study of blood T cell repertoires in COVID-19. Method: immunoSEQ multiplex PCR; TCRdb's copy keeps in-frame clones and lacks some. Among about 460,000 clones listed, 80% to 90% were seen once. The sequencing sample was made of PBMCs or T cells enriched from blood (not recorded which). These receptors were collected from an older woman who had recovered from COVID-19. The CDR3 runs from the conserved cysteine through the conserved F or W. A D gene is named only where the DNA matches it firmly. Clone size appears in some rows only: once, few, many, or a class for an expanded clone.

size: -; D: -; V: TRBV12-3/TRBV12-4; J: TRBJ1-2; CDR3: CASSHVREGGYTF; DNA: TGTGCCAGCAGTCATGTCAGGGAAGGTGGCTACACCTTC
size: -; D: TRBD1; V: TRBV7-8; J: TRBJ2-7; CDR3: CASSLGTGYGQYF; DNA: TGTGCCAGCAGCTTAGGGACAGGCTACGGGCAGTACTTC
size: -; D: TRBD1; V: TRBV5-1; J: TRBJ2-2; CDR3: CASSWTGAGELFF; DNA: TGCGCCAGCAGCTGGACAGGGGCCGGGGAGCTGTTTTTT
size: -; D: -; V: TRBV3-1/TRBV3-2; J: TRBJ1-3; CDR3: CASSPDPYSGNTIYF; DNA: TGTGCCAGCAGCCCAGATCCTTACTCTGGAAACACCATATATTTT
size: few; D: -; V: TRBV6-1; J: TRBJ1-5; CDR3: CASSEDRTFYQPQHF; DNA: TGTGCCAGCAGTGAAGATAGGACATTCTATCAGCCCCAGCATTTT
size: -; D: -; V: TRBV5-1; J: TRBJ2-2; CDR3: CASSGKAGTQNTGELFF; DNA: TGCGCCAGCAGCGGCAAGGCGGGGACTCAGAACACCGGGGAGCTGTTTTTT
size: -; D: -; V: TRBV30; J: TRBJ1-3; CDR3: CAFNRGNTIYF; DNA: TGTGCCTTTAACAGGGGAAACACCATATATTTT
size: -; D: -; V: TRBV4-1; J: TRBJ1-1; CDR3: CASSQGGGQQNTEAFF; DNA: TGCGCCAGCAGCCAAGGGGGGGGGCAACAGAACACTGAAGCTTTCTTT
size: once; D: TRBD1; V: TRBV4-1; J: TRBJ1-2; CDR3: CASSPLQGAEENGYTF; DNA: TGCGCCAGCAGCCCTTTACAGGGGGCTGAAGAAAATGGCTACACCTTC
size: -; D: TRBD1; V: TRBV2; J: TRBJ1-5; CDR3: CASSVGTGDSNQPQHF; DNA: TGTGCCAGCAGCGTGGGGACAGGCGATAGCAATCAGCCCCAGCATTTT
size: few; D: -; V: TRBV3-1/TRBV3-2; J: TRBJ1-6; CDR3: CASSQDVQTANSPLHF; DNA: TGTGCCAGCAGCCAAGATGTACAGACCGCGAATTCACCCCTCCACTTT
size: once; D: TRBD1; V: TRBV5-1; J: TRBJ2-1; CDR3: CASSYPGTGGNEQFF; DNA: TGCGCCAGCAGCTATCCCGGGACAGGGGGGAATGAGCAGTTCTTC
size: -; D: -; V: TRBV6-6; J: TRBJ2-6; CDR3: CASSPSIGAGSGANVLTF; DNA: TGTGCCAGCAGTCCATCAATTGGGGCTGGGTCTGGGGCCAACGTCCTGACTTTC
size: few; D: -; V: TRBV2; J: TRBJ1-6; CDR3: CASRGGVSNSPLHF; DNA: TGTGCCAGCCGGGGAGGGGTTTCTAATTCACCCCTCCACTTT
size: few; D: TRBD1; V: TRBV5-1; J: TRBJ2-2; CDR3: CASSSAGQGSTGELFF; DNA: TGCGCCAGCAGCTCGGCGGGACAGGGAAGCACCGGGGAGCTGTTTTTT
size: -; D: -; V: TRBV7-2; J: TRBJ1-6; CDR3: CASSPGQLNSPLHF; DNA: TGTGCCAGCAGCCCCGGACAGCTTAATTCACCCCTCCACTTT
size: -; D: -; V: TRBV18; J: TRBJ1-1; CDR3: CASSTLPGSNTEAFF; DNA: TGTGCCAGCTCAACACTACCGGGAAGCAACACTGAAGCTTTCTTT
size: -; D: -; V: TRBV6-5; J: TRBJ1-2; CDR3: CASSYSFLGGEYGYTF; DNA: TGTGCCAGCAGTTACTCCTTTTTAGGGGGGGAATATGGCTACACCTTC
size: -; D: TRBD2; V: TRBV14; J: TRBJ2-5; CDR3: CASSQDLIAFGRGEVMYF; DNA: TGTGCCAGCAGCCAAGATCTAATAGCGTTTGGGAGGGGCGAGGTGATGTACTTC
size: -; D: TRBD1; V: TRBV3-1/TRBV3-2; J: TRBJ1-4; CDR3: CASSPGQGRGTNEKLFF; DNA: TGTGCCAGCAGCCCGGGACAGGGGAGGGGAACTAATGAAAAACTGTTTTTT
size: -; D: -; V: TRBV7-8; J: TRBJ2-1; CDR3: CASSLAITYNEQFF; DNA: TGTGCCAGCAGCTTAGCCATCACCTACAATGAGCAGTTCTTC
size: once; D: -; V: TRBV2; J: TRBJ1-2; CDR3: CASSGSGPYGYTF; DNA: TGTGCCAGCAGTGGCTCAGGGCCCTATGGCTACACCTTC
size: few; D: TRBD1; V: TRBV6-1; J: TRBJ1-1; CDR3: CASSDTLRTGGLTEAFF; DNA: TGTGCCAGCAGTGACACACTACGGACAGGGGGCCTCACTGAAGCTTTCTTT
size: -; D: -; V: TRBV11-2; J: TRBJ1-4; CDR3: CASSRGEGGEKLFF; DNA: TGTGCCAGCAGCCGGGGGGAGGGAGGTGAAAAACTGTTTTTT
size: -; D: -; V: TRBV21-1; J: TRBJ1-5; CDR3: CASSNIGRGNQPQHF; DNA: TGTGCCAGCAGCAATATCGGCAGGGGCAATCAGCCCCAGCATTTT
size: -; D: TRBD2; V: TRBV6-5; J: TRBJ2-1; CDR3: CASSRGLAGNNEQFF; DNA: TGTGCCAGCAGTCGCGGACTAGCGGGGAACAATGAGCAGTTCTTC
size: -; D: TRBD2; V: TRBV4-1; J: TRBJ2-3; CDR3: CASSQGEGVARTDTQYF; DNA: TGCGCCAGCAGCCAGGGGGAGGGAGTAGCCCGCACAGATACGCAGTATTTT
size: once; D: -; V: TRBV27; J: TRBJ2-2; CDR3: CASSSGQLSNTGELFF; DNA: TGTGCCAGCAGTTCAGGACAGCTTTCGAACACCGGGGAGCTGTTTTTT
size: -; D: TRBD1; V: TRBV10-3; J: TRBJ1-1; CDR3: CAISWTGGVGTEAFF; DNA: TGTGCCATCAGTTGGACAGGTGGGGTAGGCACTGAAGCTTTCTTT
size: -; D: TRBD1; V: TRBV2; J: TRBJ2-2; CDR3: CASSAGTARTGELFF; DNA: TGTGCCAGCAGCGCAGGGACAGCTCGAACCGGGGAGCTGTTTTTT
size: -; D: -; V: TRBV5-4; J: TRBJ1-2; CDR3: CANPTGTGYTF; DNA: TGTGCCAACCCAACAGGGACTGGCTACACCTTC
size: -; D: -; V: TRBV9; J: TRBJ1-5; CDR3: CASSKEGQPQHF; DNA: TGTGCCAGCAGCAAGGAGGGTCAGCCCCAGCATTTT
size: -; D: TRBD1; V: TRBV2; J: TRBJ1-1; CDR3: CASRAGQGRGTEAFF; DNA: TGTGCCAGCAGGGCGGGACAGGGGAGAGGGACTGAAGCTTTCTTT
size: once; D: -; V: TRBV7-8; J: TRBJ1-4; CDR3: CASSFRGEKLFF; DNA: TGTGCCAGCAGCTTCCGAGGGGAAAAACTGTTTTTT
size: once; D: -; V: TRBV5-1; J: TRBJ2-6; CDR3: CASSLGVSGANVLTF; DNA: TGCGCCAGCAGCTTAGGGGTCTCTGGGGCCAACGTCCTGACTTTC